The next 25 T cell receptor beta chains were all read from a single sample in a study of neoadjuvant anti-PD-1 for oral cavity cancer. The time point here: after neoadjuvant nivolumab, at surgical resection. Produced via immunoSEQ multiplex PCR; TCRdb's table is partial and in-frame only. The table has approximately 30,000 clones, 80% seen once. The sample in question was PBMCs, obtained after nivolumab (anti-PD-1) treatment. These receptors all stem from a person aged 35-80 years with oral cavity squamous cell carcinoma.

Only a few counts were recorded for this clone. The chain is built from TRBV5-1 and TRBJ1-2, with D possibly being TRBD1 (6 bases). The length of the CDR3 is 15 residues. Per the germline V gene, CDR1 is SGHRS and CDR2 is YFSETQ. V lost 0 bases and J 4 bases, leaving 13 bases between the germline ends. The CDR3 is CASSLADGQTYGYTF. Here the CDR3 DNA reads TGCGCCAGCAGCTTGGCAGACGGACAGACCTATGGCTACACCTTC.

This clone showed up just once. The V call is TRBV5-6, the J call TRBJ2-6; D is ambiguous. The CDR3 loop spans 14 amino acids. Per the germline V gene, CDR1 is SGHDT and CDR2 is YYEEEE. V was trimmed by 2 bases and J by 12 bases, leaving 15 bases between them. As DNA, the CDR3 is TGTGCCAGCAGCTTCTCCCCCGCTGTTTCCGTCCTGACTTTC. This translates into CASSFSPAVSVLTF.

The chain combines TRBV11-3 with TRBJ2-2; tentatively, D is TRBD1 or TRBD2 (6 bases each). Deletions cut 5 bases from V and 0 bases from J, with 16 bases between. CDR3 length: 17 amino acids. The germline CDR1 and CDR2 sequences are SGHNT and YENEEA. For the CDR3, the DNA is TGTGCCAGCAGCGGCCTAGGGGGGAGCGCGAACACCGGGGAGCTGTTTTTT. It specifies CASSGLGGSANTGELFF.

The gene calls are TRBV19 and TRBJ2-3, with D possibly matching TRBD1 (6 bases). V lost 5 bases and J 0 bases, leaving 9 bases between the germline ends. Germline loops: CDR1 LNHDA, CDR2 SQIVND (reference sequence). This CDR3 contains 14 residues. CDR3 bases: TGTGCCAGTAGTCCACAGGGTAGCACAGATACGCAGTATTTT. It specifies CASSPQGSTDTQYF.

V is TRBV9 and J is TRBJ2-2; D is ambiguous. The germline gives CDR1 SGDLS, CDR2 YYNGEE. There are 16 residues in the CDR3. Trimming cost V 3 bases and J 2 bases, with 14 bases left between them. Written as DNA, the CDR3 is TGTGCCAGCAGCGAATCCCGCCAGTTAAACACCGGGGAGCTGTTTTTT. This codes for CASSESRQLNTGELFF.

The rearrangement links TRBV5-5 to TRBJ2-3; possible D gene TRBD2, 6 bases. CDR1 is SGHKS and CDR2 is YYEKEE in the germline V gene (reference sequence). Trimming removed 3 bases from V and 2 bases from J, with 10 bases in between. This CDR3 comprises 14 residues. The CDR3 region is CASSWGVATDTQYF. As DNA, the CDR3 is TGTGCCAGCAGCTGGGGGGTGGCCACAGATACGCAGTATTTT.

CDR3: CASSLGSAGYTIYF. The CDR3 bases are TGTGCCAGCAGCTTGGGAAGCGCGGGGTACACCATATATTTT. The genes are TRBV5-6 and TRBJ1-3; D unresolved. The CDR3 totals 14 residues. The V gene lost 0 bases and the J gene lost 8 bases, with 12 bases spanning the gap. The V gene's germline CDR1 is SGHDT and CDR2 YYEEEE.

V and J are TRBV5-6 and TRBJ2-2; TRBD2 might be the D (5 bases). The V and J ends lost 2 bases and 5 bases respectively, with 10 bases between them. The CDR3 contains 14 residues. Germline CDR1 and CDR2: SGHDT and YYEEEE. CDR3 nucleotide sequence: TGTGCCAGCAGCTTCAGTCCGGGGACCGGGGAGCTGTTTTTT. This sequence encodes CASSFSPGTGELFF.

The rearrangement links TRBV6-1 to TRBJ1-4; weak D call: TRBD1 (6 bases). The CDR3 consists of 13 residues. The germline V gene has CDR1 MNHNS and CDR2 SASEGT. With 4 bases removed from V and 14 bases from J, the gap between germline ends came to 17 bases. For the CDR3, the DNA is TGTGCCAGCAGTGGCTACCGGGACACCTTCCTGTTTTTT. Translated, it gives CASSGYRDTFLFF.

The chain has TRBV28 and TRBJ1-4; tentatively, D is TRBD1 (5 bases). The germline V gene encodes CDR1 MDHEN and CDR2 SYDVKM. CDR3 length: 12 amino acids. V was cut by 10 bases and J by 6 bases, with 12 bases left in between. The CDR3 DNA reads TGTGCCATCCTGGGGGAGGATGAAAAACTGTTTTTT. This encodes CAILGEDEKLFF.

The chain employs TRBV5-1 and TRBJ2-1; 10 nucleotides match TRBD2. Germline lookup yields CDR1 SGHRS and CDR2 YFSETQ. J was trimmed by 7 bases and V by 0 bases; bases with no gene match: 10. This CDR3 spans 17 amino acids. CDR3 region: CASSLAPGSGGKNEQFF. The DNA for the CDR3 is TGCGCCAGCAGCTTGGCCCCGGGTAGCGGGGGGAAAAATGAGCAGTTCTTC. Combining the CDR3 with reference TRBV5-1 and TRBJ2-1 gives the whole variable domain KAGVTQTPRYLIKTRGQQVTLSCSPISGHRSVSWYQQTPGQGLQFLFEYFSETQRNKGNFPGRFSGRQFSNSRSEMNVSTLELGDSALYLCASSLAPGSGGKNEQFFGPGTRLTVL.

There are a few counts of this clone. The V gene is TRBV9, the J gene TRBJ1-3; 9 nucleotides line up with TRBD1. The CDR3 runs to 15 residues. The J segment lost 3 bases and the V segment lost 2 bases, leaving 3 bases of the junction unmatched. The germline gives CDR1 SGDLS, CDR2 YYNGEE. The CDR3 DNA reads as TGTGCCAGCAGCGTCGGACAGGGGTATGGAAACACCATATATTTT. It encodes CASSVGQGYGNTIYF.

The chain links TRBV9 to TRBJ2-3; TRBD2 might be the D (5 bases). This CDR3 is 14 amino acids long. Looked up from germline, CDR1 is SGDLS and CDR2 is YYNGEE. The ends were cut back, 4 bases at V and 6 bases at J, with 15 bases in the middle. The CDR3 spells CASSLGLGRDTQYF. In DNA form, the CDR3 reads TGTGCCAGCAGCCTTGGACTGGGCCGGGATACGCAGTATTTT.

The chain uses TRBV5-5 and TRBJ2-3; 7 nucleotides align to TRBD1. V lost 4 bases to trimming and J lost 3 bases; unmatched junction nucleotides: 8. Germline assignment: CDR1 SGHKS and CDR2 YYEKEE (reference sequence). The CDR3 contains 15 residues. The CDR3 DNA reads as TGTGCCAGCAGCCCGACAGGGTCTTTGACAGATACGCAGTATTTT. This sequence encodes CASSPTGSLTDTQYF.

The DNA of the CDR3 is TGTGCCAGCAGTGAAATGGAGACCCAGTACTTC. Translation gives CASSEMETQYF. The chain links TRBV6-1 to TRBJ2-5; D is unresolved. The CDR3 is made up of 11 amino acids. CDR1 and CDR2 (germline): MNHNS, SASEGT. The V gene lost 2 bases and the J gene lost 5 bases, with 3 bases spanning the gap.

This clone appeared once. The chain combines TRBV2 with TRBJ2-7; 8 bases are a match to TRBD2. CDR1 is SNHLY and CDR2 is FYNNEI in the germline V gene. This CDR3 contains 13 residues. V dropped 7 bases and J dropped 1; count of bases not matched to a gene: 3. CDR3 region: CASKAGVSYEQYF. The CDR3 nucleotides are TGTGCCAGCAAAGCGGGGGTTTCCTACGAGCAGTACTTC.

V is TRBV5-6 and J is TRBJ1-2, with 7 bases that match TRBD1. The CDR3 has 14 residues. V shed 4 bases and J 2 bases; nucleotides not matched to a gene: 5. CDR1 and CDR2 from the germline V gene are SGHDT and YYEEEE. The chain's CDR3 is CASSVQGVNYGYTF. DNA of the CDR3: TGTGCCAGCAGCGTCCAGGGGGTGAACTATGGCTACACCTTC.

The chain recombines TRBV19 with TRBJ1-1, with D tentatively TRBD1 (6 bases). CDR3 size: 13 residues. Germline V gene lookup returns CDR1 LNHDA and CDR2 SQIVND (reference sequence). V dropped 6 bases and J dropped 6 bases, with 14 bases sitting between them. This CDR3 is CASRLWGLSEAFF. The CDR3, as DNA: TGTGCCAGTAGATTATGGGGGCTTTCTGAAGCTTTCTTT.

V gene TRBV18 combines with J gene TRBJ1-1; a possible D gene is TRBD1 (5 bases). Trimming left V 2 bases short and J 7 bases short, with 11 bases between. From germline, CDR1 is KGHSH and CDR2 LQKENI. There are 13 residues in the CDR3. The CDR3 DNA reads TGTGCCAGCTCACCAGGTCAGGGCGGTGAAGCTTTCTTT. Amino acids: CASSPGQGGEAFF.

This clone was detected only a few times. The chain recombines TRBV30 with TRBJ1-2, with D possibly TRBD1 on 6 matching bases. The CDR3 is 13 amino acids. Germline CDR1 and CDR2: GTSNPN and SVGIG (reference sequence). V lost 5 bases and J 5 bases, leaving 15 bases between the germline ends. The CDR3 here is CAWDGQLGYGYTF. As DNA, the CDR3 is TGTGCCTGGGACGGACAGCTCGGATATGGCTACACCTTC.

V gene TRBV11-2 combines with J gene TRBJ2-7; 9 bases line up with TRBD2. The ends lost 5 bases at V and 7 bases at J; junction bases unmatched: 15. The CDR3 is 16 residues long. Germline CDR1 reads SGHAT; CDR2 reads FQNNGV. CDR3 nucleotide sequence: TGTGCCAGCAGCCCTACTCTCCGCGGGGGGGCGTGGGAGCAGTACTTC. Translation: CASSPTLRGGAWEQYF.

This clone is a singleton in its sample. The chain joins TRBV5-5 to TRBJ1-5; possible D gene TRBD1, 5 bases. This CDR3 spans 16 amino acids. Germline V lookup: CDR1 SGHKS, CDR2 YYEKEE (reference sequence). V was trimmed by 2 bases and J by 1 base, leaving 13 bases between them. The CDR3 sequence: CASSFHGGGSNQPQHF. The CDR3 DNA follows: TGTGCCAGCAGCTTTCACGGGGGTGGGAGCAATCAGCCCCAGCATTTT. Drawing the rest from reference TRBV5-5 and TRBJ1-5, the complete variable domain is DAGVTQSPTHLIKTRGQQVTLRCSPISGHKSVSWYQQVLGQGPQFIFQYYEKEERGRGNFPDRFSARQFPNYSSELNVNALLLGDSALYLCASSFHGGGSNQPQHFGDGTRLSIL.

This clone was seen only once. J is TRBJ2-1 and V is TRBV18, with 9 nucleotides matching TRBD1. J gave up 2 bases and V 2 bases, and 7 bases lay outside the gene matches. The germline V gene encodes CDR1 KGHSH and CDR2 LQKENI. The CDR3 loop spans 17 amino acids. The chain's CDR3 is CASSPGQGRYTYNEQFF. The CDR3 bases are TGTGCCAGCTCACCAGGACAGGGGAGATACACCTACAATGAGCAGTTCTTC.

The V call is TRBV19, the J call TRBJ1-1, with a weak D call TRBD1 (5 bases). CDR3 length equals 14 residues. Germline V gives CDR1 LNHDA, CDR2 SQIVND (reference sequence). The V gene lost 2 bases and the J gene lost 6 bases, with 13 bases spanning the gap. The CDR3 here is CASSIRGTGPEAFF. DNA for the CDR3: TGTGCCAGTAGTATAAGGGGTACGGGACCTGAAGCTTTCTTT.

The V and J genes are TRBV29-1 and TRBJ2-7; D not certain. In germline, CDR1 is SQVTM, CDR2 ANQGSEA. Trimming took off 4 bases at V and 3 bases at J, with 13 bases between the two ends. The CDR3 covers 13 residues. The CDR3 protein is CSVVKGPFYEQYF. The CDR3 DNA is TGCAGCGTTGTTAAAGGGCCTTTCTACGAGCAGTACTTC.